The 10 T cell receptor beta chains listed next were all sequenced from one sample in a study of blood T cells in healthy people across ages. Then a second PCR, running about 6 to 11 cycles, was carried out with a sample-barcoded 5' primer and a J-beta primer mix. TCRdb independently ran MiXCR on the 5' RACE reads; one entry per CDR3 protein. Among 750,000 to 950,000 distinct CDR3 sequences listed, 25% to 35% were seen once. These data also formed part of another study, on T cells of mothers and their children.

Input material: blood. The receptors were gathered from a woman between 35 and 50 years old in good health.

This clonotype was seen a few times. The rearrangement links TRBV6-5 to TRBJ1-1, with 8 nucleotides matching TRBD1. Germline CDR1 is MNHEY and CDR2 is SVGAGI. The J segment lost 7 bases and the V segment lost 8 bases, leaving 9 bases of the junction unmatched. The CDR3 runs 13 residues. The CDR3 DNA is TGTGCCAGCGGTCGGGACAGGCGATTTGAAGCTTTCTTT. Translated: CASGRDRRFEAFF.

A note on this clonotype: A single base separates this from a much larger clone, so it may be a read error. V is TRBV13 and J is TRBJ2-1; 9 nucleotides line up with TRBD1. This CDR3 contains 15 residues. CDR1 PRHDT and CDR2 FYEKMQ come from the germline V gene (reference sequence). CDR3 loop: CASSLGDRGAYEQFF. As DNA, the CDR3 is TGTGCCAGCAGCCTAGGCGACAGGGGGGCCTACGAGCAGTTCTTC.

In this sample, this clonotype turned up many times. The rearrangement uses TRBV2 and TRBJ2-5; TRBD1 matches at 9 bases. This CDR3 contains 13 residues. Per the germline V gene, CDR1 is SNHLY and CDR2 is FYNNEI. The ends lost 7 bases at V and 11 bases at J; junction bases unmatched: 11. The CDR3 is CASNLQGAWEQYF. The CDR3 DNA follows: TGTGCCAGCAACTTACAGGGGGCGTGGGAGCAGTACTTC.

The CDR3: CASSPPAGGRNYGYTF. The CDR3 DNA follows: TGTGCCAGCAGTCCTCCCGCAGGGGGCCGTAACTATGGCTACACCTTC. The chain employs TRBV28 and TRBJ1-2; the match to TRBD1 covers 8 bases. Germline CDR1 is MDHEN and CDR2 is SYDVKM. J was trimmed by 1 base and V by 5 bases; bases with no gene match: 9. This CDR3 comprises 16 residues.

The gene calls are TRBV24-1 and TRBJ2-1, with D possibly TRBD2 on 6 matching bases. Deletions cut 0 bases from V and 0 bases from J, with 17 bases between. Germline V gene lookup returns CDR1 KGHDR and CDR2 SFDVKD. The CDR3 contains 19 residues. DNA for the CDR3: TGTGCCACCAGTGATTTGCTTGGACTCCGGGACTCCTCCTACAATGAGCAGTTCTTC. This gives the protein CATSDLLGLRDSSYNEQFF.

This clonotype has ten or more counts. The CDR3 sequence is CSAFTGANVLTF. CDR3 coding DNA: TGCAGCGCCTTTACTGGGGCCAACGTCCTGACTTTC. This chain uses TRBV29-1 with TRBJ2-6; D is ambiguous. The CDR3 has 12 residues. The germline V gene has CDR1 SQVTM and CDR2 ANQGSEA. V lost 7 bases to trimming and J lost 2 bases, with 6 bases between them.

This clonotype was seen a handful of times. At one boundary the junction diverges from the germline segment, which might be a read error. V is TRBV6-5 and J is TRBJ2-3; 9 bases map to TRBD2. This CDR3 spans 18 amino acids. The germline CDR1 and CDR2 sequences are MNHEY and SVGAGI. CDR3 residues: CANSYGLAGSPSTDTQYF. The CDR3 region has the DNA TGTGCCAACAGTTATGGGCTAGCGGGGAGTCCTAGCACAGATACGCAGTATTTT.

This chain connects TRBV12-3 or TRBV12-4 to TRBJ2-2; no reliable D call. V was trimmed by 10 bases and J by 2 bases, leaving 5 bases between them. The CDR3 runs 11 residues. CDR3 in DNA: TGTGCCACACACAACACCGGGGAGCTGTTTTTT. Amino acids: CATHNTGELFF.

The chain couples TRBV7-8 to TRBJ2-5; the D call may be TRBD1 or TRBD2 (6 bases each). Germline V gene data show CDR1 as SGHVS and CDR2 as FQNEAQ. V dropped 8 bases and J dropped 7 bases, with 11 bases sitting between them. The CDR3 runs 11 residues. The CDR3 sequence: CASGGQGTQYF. The CDR3 nucleotides read TGTGCCAGCGGGGGGCAGGGGACCCAGTACTTC.

This chain joins TRBV5-1 and TRBJ1-2, with D perhaps TRBD1 (5 bases). Germline V CDR1 and CDR2: SGHRS, YFSETQ. Trimming left V 0 bases short and J 6 bases short, with 9 bases between. The CDR3 loop spans 13 amino acids. The DNA for the CDR3 is TGCGCCAGCAGCTTGGTAGGGGTAGATGGCTACACCTTC. Translated, it gives CASSLVGVDGYTF.